This T cell receptor beta chain was obtained from a study of blood T cell repertoires in COVID-19 (dated by TCRdb to the early 2020s). Describing the broader study: The collaborator samples originated in the United States, Italy and Spain and spanned the acute and convalescent phases of COVID-19. The material from the prospective study consisted of cDNA or gDNA derived from T cells, B-cell-depleted T cells, or PBMCs. Deeply sampled blood TCRbeta repertoires from subjects exposed to, actively infected with, or recovered from COVID-19 were included in the dataset. A freely available public database, intended as a resource for researchers studying the immune response to SARS-CoV-2, is where the repertoires were released. The samples were drawn from the first 160 participants of the ongoing ImmuneRACE study and from 1,254 subjects provided by 6 global collaborators. Nearly every sample came with metadata listing a de-identified subject ID, COVID-19 status, age in years and sex. Where available, HLA class I and class II types were taken from metadata supplied by the sample provider and were not determined by assay-based typing.

This clone turned up a few times. It has no known antigen specificity. Per-nucleotide qualities are absent, and no much larger clonotype sits a single base away. The collaborating institutions used their own protocols to collect whole blood in K2EDTA tubes. For TCRbeta analysis, collaborator samples were shipped as frozen whole blood, as isolated PBMCs, or as DNA extracted from either sample type. What the study reported, not specific to this receptor: Clinical and demographic metadata were provided uncurated, with the amount varying by source and participant.

TCRbeta CDR3 regions were amplified from genomic DNA by means of the immunoSEQ Assay, a bias-controlled multiplex PCR. The paper's processing steps were these. Within the assay, amplification of reference gene primers was used to estimate how many nucleated cells each sample contained. To quantify the absolute abundance of each unique TCRbeta CDR3 rearrangement, sequence reads were collapsed and filtered. For each sample, productive Simpson clonality was calculated as the square root of Simpson's diversity index across productive rearrangements. What TCRdb holds here is the immuneACCESS table cut down to in-frame rearrangements. Part of the clones is not present; checked against another copy, under half of the missing clones reflect an unresolved V gene, and the others are unexplained. That table furnishes V, J and clone size, whereas the DNA furnished D and trimming. This sample gives 200,000 to 300,000 clones in total; roughly 87% of them show up just once. The ten largest make up 0.7% of the sample.

Counted from cysteine to phenylalanine, this CDR3 has 16 amino acids. Only the CDR3 DNA stays, 48 bases, in frame from base 1. Cut back by 3 bases and 5 bases, the V and J ends lie 18 bases apart. CDR1 SGHRS and CDR2 YFSETQ were looked up in the germline V gene. The sequence is built from TRBV5-1 and TRBJ2-1; TRBD2 is a weak D gene call, 6 bases matching. Sequencing was done on a sample of peripheral blood. The receptor comes from a human donor in a cohort sampled during active COVID-19. Here the CDR3 is given as CASSWGLLLGDNEQFF. The nucleotide sequence reads as follows: TGCGCCAGCAGCTGGGGACTCCTCCTAGGAGACAATGAGCAGTTCTTC.